The T cell receptor (beta chain) under discussion was sequenced for a study of human T cells and chemical hapten exposure. Study-wide background: Yields of TCR per sample differed, chiefly owing to small differences in pooled library volume.

This clonotype was recorded at least ten times. Trimming removed 5 bases at V and 3 bases at J, with 23 bases between. The germline CDR1 and CDR2 sequences are DFQATT and SNEGSKA (reference sequence). This CDR3 is built from 17 residues. Time point reported: patch test 1, 2 weeks after DPC sensitization. As for treatment: therapeutic diphenylcyclopropenone sensitization with weekly scalp DPC. TCRdb redid the calling of the RACE reads with MiXCR, one entry per CDR3 protein. The table lists some 400,000 distinct CDR3 sequences, roughly 4.8% of them singletons. The rearrangement uses TRBV20-1 and TRBJ2-1, with D possibly matching TRBD1 (6 bases). This TCR came from a woman between 50 and 59 years old with alopecia areata. Some clones in this sample may be carry-over from other donors' samples. This specimen consisted of whole blood, obtained in connection with sensitization to the hapten diphenylcyclopropenone (DPC). CDR3 amino acids: CSALDSSTHLVYNEQFF. CDR3 DNA sequence: TGCAGTGCTTTGGACAGTTCCACGCACCTGGTCTACAATGAGCAGTTCTTC.